The present T cell receptor beta chain was sequenced within a study of cytomegalovirus exposure and HLA in healthy donors. Healthy bone marrow donors supplied every sample. A multiplex PCR was run with 60 Vbeta primers and 13 Jbeta primers. In the source study's methods: Some 10 million shared chains were among the roughly 80 million unique TCR beta chains that a later analysis counted. Measured with immunoSEQ multiplex PCR; TCRdb has only the in-frame clones, and not every one. That table is the source of V, J and clone size, and D and trimming were worked out from the DNA. The sample consists of more than 150,000 clones, about 80% of them appearing once. Looked up from germline, CDR1 is LGHNA and CDR2 is YNFKEQ. V dropped 4 bases and J dropped 2 bases, with 15 bases sitting between them. The CDR3 loop spans 16 amino acids.

This sequence originates from a man in his forties in good health and CMV-seronegative. The sample consisted of PBMCs. The chain has TRBV4-2 and TRBJ1-3; D is perhaps TRBD1 (5 bases). CDR3 region: CASSPTARPAGNTIYF. The DNA of the CDR3 is TGTGCCAGCAGCCCGACAGCTAGACCGGCTGGAAACACCATATATTTT.